These 26 T cell receptor beta chains were sequenced from one sample in a study of control samples from healthy donors and cancer patients. Clones were sequenced by immunoSEQ multiplex PCR, and TCRdb holds only the in-frame ones, with some missing. This table holds about 110,000 clones, approximately 93% found once. Sequenced material: blood. The source is a woman in her late teens or twenties in good health.

The gene calls are TRBV11-3 and TRBJ1-3; D ambiguous. Trimming took 2 bases from V and 0 from J, leaving 2 bases between them. The germline gives CDR1 SGHNT, CDR2 YENEEA. CDR3 size: 13 residues. The CDR3 spells CASSLNSGNTIYF. The DNA of the CDR3 is TGTGCCAGCAGCTTAAACTCTGGAAACACCATATATTTT.

This clone was counted a few times. The rearrangement uses TRBV5-1 and TRBJ2-7, with D unclear. This CDR3 region has 13 residues. V dropped 2 bases and J dropped 3 bases, with 9 bases sitting between them. The germline CDR1 and CDR2 sequences are SGHRS and YFSETQ. The CDR3 nucleotides are TGCGCCAGCAGCTTCAGCTCGAGCTACGAGCAGTACTTC. Translated: CASSFSSSYEQYF.

This clone was seen only once. This rearrangement joins TRBV4-3 to TRBJ2-7; perhaps D is TRBD1 or TRBD2 (5 bases each). In germline, CDR1 is LGHNA, CDR2 YSLEER. This CDR3 has 15 residues. V was pared by 1 base and J by 3 bases, with 13 bases between. The chain's CDR3 is CASSQVARAGYEQYF. In DNA form, the CDR3 reads TGCGCCAGCAGCCAAGTGGCCAGGGCGGGCTACGAGCAGTACTTC.

This clone has a single count. The V gene is TRBV29-1, the J gene TRBJ1-1, with D possibly TRBD1 on 5 matching bases. V lost 4 bases to trimming and J lost 0 bases, with 12 bases between them. Germline lookup yields CDR1 SQVTM and CDR2 ANQGSEA. This CDR3 is built from 14 residues. CDR3 nucleotides: TGCAGCGTTGGGGCAGGGAATATGAACACTGAAGCTTTCTTT. Translating gives CSVGAGNMNTEAFF.

The chain is built from TRBV11-2 and TRBJ1-1; D perhaps matches TRBD1 (6 bases). Trimming shortened V by 2 bases and J by 6 bases, and 13 bases separated the two germline ends. Germline values: CDR1 SGHAT, CDR2 FQNNGV. The CDR3 sequence is 14 residues long. CDR3 region: CASSLSGGGSEAFF. The CDR3 DNA follows: TGTGCCAGCAGCTTATCCGGAGGGGGGTCTGAAGCTTTCTTT.

The chain joins TRBV10-1 to TRBJ1-2, with D unresolved. The CDR3 is 10 amino acids. Germline lookup yields CDR1 WNHNN and CDR2 SYGVQD (reference sequence). V was cut by 8 bases and J by 8 bases, with 9 bases left in between. CDR3 coding DNA: TGCGCCAGCCCCCCCGGAGGCTACACCTTC. Its protein is CASPPGGYTF.

This chain links TRBV11-2 with TRBJ1-6; 9 nucleotides align to TRBD1. There are 16 residues in the CDR3. V trimming: 1 base; J trimming: 7 bases; junction bases outside the gene matches: 5. Germline loops: CDR1 SGHAT, CDR2 FQNNGV. The CDR3 sequence: CASSLGGTGKNSPLHF. CDR3 nucleotide sequence: TGTGCCAGCAGCTTAGGGGGGACAGGGAAAAATTCACCCCTCCACTTT. Full variable domain (outside the CDR3, taken from reference TRBV11-2 and TRBJ1-6): EAGVAQSPRYKIIEKRQSVAFWCNPISGHATLYWYQQILGQGPKLLIQFQNNGVVDDSQLPKDRFSAERLKGVDSTLKIQPAKLEDSAVYLCASSLGGTGKNSPLHFGNGTRLTVT.

This chain joins TRBV9 and TRBJ1-3; TRBD1 aligns across 8 bases. CDR1 is SGDLS and CDR2 is YYNGEE in the germline V gene. J gave up 2 bases and V 3 bases, and 4 bases lay outside the gene matches. CDR3 size: 15 residues. CDR3: CASSDRTGTGNTIYF. CDR3 nucleotide sequence: TGTGCCAGCAGCGACAGGACAGGGACTGGAAACACCATATATTTT. The variable domain in full, with the rest retrieved from reference TRBV9 and TRBJ1-3, is DSGVTQTPKHLITATGQRVTLRCSPRSGDLSVYWYQQSLDQGLQFLIQYYNGEERAKGNILERFSAQQFPDLHSELNLSSLELGDSALYFCASSDRTGTGNTIYFGEGSWLTVV.

The CDR3 DNA follows: TGTGCCAGCAGCATAGCGGTACTTGGGGTCGATGAGCAGTTCTTC. Protein: CASSIAVLGVDEQFF. The chain links TRBV6-5 to TRBJ2-1, with D possibly being TRBD2 (6 bases). The germline V gene encodes CDR1 MNHEY and CDR2 SVGAGI. Trimming removed 6 bases at V and 8 bases at J, with 20 bases between. The CDR3 loop spans 15 amino acids.

The V call is TRBV28, the J call TRBJ1-2; 8 bases agree with TRBD1. Germline CDR1 and CDR2: MDHEN and SYDVKM. With V trimmed by 10 bases and J by 7 bases, 11 bases remained unmatched. CDR3 length: 13 residues. CDR3 sequence: CAISDRVGGGYTF. The CDR3, as DNA: TGTGCCATTTCGGACAGGGTGGGGGGTGGCTACACCTTC.

The rearrangement links TRBV21-1 to TRBJ2-7; no check of the table's D call, TRBD2, against the DNA was made. TRBV21-1 corresponds to a pseudogene. CDR3 size: 23 residues. As DNA, the CDR3 is TGTGCCAGCAGCAAACCCAAGGGACAGGGAAGCCTTCCTAGCGGGAGGGACTCCTACGAGCAGTACTTC. Translated, it gives CASSKPKGQGSLPSGRDSYEQYF.

This chain uses TRBV2 with TRBJ2-1; D gene unclear. V was clipped by 2 bases and J by 7 bases, with 0 bases between them. The length of the CDR3 is 10 residues. Per germline, CDR1 SNHLY and CDR2 FYNNEI. The CDR3: CASSENEQFF. Here the CDR3 DNA reads TGTGCCAGCAGTGAAAATGAGCAGTTCTTC.

The J gene is TRBJ2-3, the V gene TRBV19, with 7 bases lining up with TRBD2. In germline, CDR1 is LNHDA, CDR2 SQIVND (reference sequence). The CDR3 totals 14 residues. V shed 9 bases, J shed 3 bases, and the junction held 9 bases outside the gene matches. The CDR3: CASRESGKTDTQYF. The CDR3 DNA reads as TGTGCCAGCCGGGAGAGCGGGAAGACAGATACGCAGTATTTT.

This clone was counted only a few times. V and J are TRBV25-1 and TRBJ2-7; 11 nucleotides line up with TRBD1. The V and J ends lost 5 bases and 3 bases, in that order; junction bases with no gene match: 6. Germline V gene data show CDR1 as MGHDK and CDR2 as SYGVNS. CDR3 size: 15 residues. The CDR3 DNA follows: TGTGCCAGCAGTTCGGGAGGGACAGGGGGCTACGAGCAGTACTTC. Amino acids: CASSSGGTGGYEQYF.

This chain links TRBV5-1 with TRBJ2-1; D may be TRBD1 (5 bases). Germline values: CDR1 SGHRS, CDR2 YFSETQ. The CDR3 covers 13 residues. Trimming left V 4 bases short and J 5 bases short, with 10 bases between. The CDR3 loop reads CASSDRAHNEQFF. The CDR3 nucleotides read TGCGCCAGCAGCGACAGAGCTCACAATGAGCAGTTCTTC.

This chain joins TRBV10-3 and TRBJ1-2; D call uncertain. Germline V gene sequence: CDR1 ENHRY, CDR2 SYGVKD. V lost 0 bases to trimming and J lost 4 bases, with 12 bases between them. This CDR3 region has 15 residues. CDR3 DNA sequence: TGTGCCATCAGTGAGTCGACGATGGGTTCCTATGGCTACACCTTC. Encoded protein: CAISESTMGSYGYTF.

The chain links TRBV5-4 to TRBJ1-6; 8 bases align to TRBD1. V lost 0 bases, J lost 6 bases, and 5 bases stayed unmatched. CDR1 is SGHNT and CDR2 is YYREEE in the germline V gene (reference sequence). CDR3 length equals 16 residues. CDR3 region: CASSLVAGGGNSPLHF. The CDR3 nucleotides are TGTGCCAGCAGCTTGGTGGCAGGGGGCGGTAATTCACCCCTCCACTTT.

The chain uses TRBV5-5 and TRBJ2-5; no clear D. This CDR3 contains 18 residues. V gave up 0 bases and J gave up 4 bases, with 22 bases separating them. Per germline, CDR1 SGHKS and CDR2 YYEKEE (reference sequence). CDR3 in amino acids: CASSLGKLASYPPETQYF. The CDR3 DNA is TGTGCCAGCAGCTTGGGTAAATTGGCGAGTTACCCTCCAGAGACCCAGTACTTC.

The chain is built from TRBV30 and TRBJ2-2; 9 bases map to TRBD1. CDR3 length: 16 residues. Germline-derived CDR1 and CDR2 are GTSNPN and SVGIG (reference sequence). V trimming: 1 base; J trimming: 7 bases; junction bases outside the gene matches: 10. CDR3 DNA sequence: TGTGCCTGGAGTGGAAGCTGGGACAGGGCCAACGGGGAGCTGTTTTTT. Translated, it gives CAWSGSWDRANGELFF.

V usage is TRBV7-2 and J usage is TRBJ2-2; D is unresolved. Germline CDR1 SGHTA, CDR2 FQGNSA. This CDR3 is built from 15 residues. V lost 1 base to trimming and J lost 4 bases, with 10 bases between them. The CDR3 sequence: CASSLVGPGTGELFF. As DNA, the CDR3 is TGTGCCAGCAGCTTAGTTGGGCCAGGCACCGGGGAGCTGTTTTTT. Combining the CDR3 with reference TRBV7-2 and TRBJ2-2 gives the whole variable domain GAGVSQSPSNKVTEKGKDVELRCDPISGHTALYWYRQSLGQGLEFLIYFQGNSAPDKSGLPSDRFSAERTGGSVSTLTIQRTQQEDSAVYLCASSLVGPGTGELFFGEGSRLTVL.

V usage is TRBV27 and J usage is TRBJ1-2; the D gene is possibly TRBD1 (6 bases). The germline CDR1 and CDR2 sequences are MNHEY and SMNVEV (reference sequence). V lost 3 bases and J lost 6, with 11 bases in between. The CDR3 length is 13 residues. Here the CDR3 DNA reads TGTGCCAGCAGTTTTCGGGCAGGGGATGGCTACACCTTC. Its translation is CASSFRAGDGYTF.

This sequence joins TRBV5-4 and TRBJ2-1; D is ambiguous. V lost 2 bases and J 0 bases, leaving 9 bases between the germline ends. The CDR3 is 15 residues long. CDR1 is SGHNT and CDR2 is YYREEE in the germline V gene (reference sequence). CDR3 sequence: CASSFRRSSYNEQFF. DNA of the CDR3: TGTGCCAGCAGCTTTCGGCGGAGCTCCTACAATGAGCAGTTCTTC. Looking up the rest from reference TRBV5-4 and TRBJ2-1 gives the full variable domain: ETGVTQSPTHLIKTRGQQVTLRCSSQSGHNTVSWYQQALGQGPQFIFQYYREEENGRGNFPPRFSGLQFPNYSSELNVNALELDDSALYLCASSFRRSSYNEQFFGPGTRLTVL.

This clone is a singleton in its sample. The gene calls are TRBV2 and TRBJ1-2; no clear D gene. The CDR3 has 15 residues. In germline, CDR1 is SNHLY, CDR2 FYNNEI. Trimming left V 8 bases short and J 4 bases short, with 20 bases between. This CDR3 reads CASGTYRAALYGYTF. The DNA of the CDR3 is TGTGCCAGCGGAACTTACAGAGCTGCCCTCTATGGCTACACCTTC. Combining the CDR3 with reference TRBV2 and TRBJ1-2 gives the whole variable domain EPEVTQTPSHQVTQMGQEVILRCVPISNHLYFYWYRQILGQKVEFLVSFYNNEISEKSEIFDDQFSVERPDGSNFTLKIRSTKLEDSAMYFCASGTYRAALYGYTFGSGTRLTVV.

This chain joins TRBV28 and TRBJ2-2; D is unclear. CDR1 MDHEN and CDR2 SYDVKM come from the germline V gene. CDR3 size: 13 residues. V was trimmed by 3 bases and J by 1 base, leaving 3 bases between them. In DNA form, the CDR3 reads TGTGCCAGCAGTTTCAGGAACACCGGGGAGCTGTTTTTT. Translating it yields CASSFRNTGELFF.

The rearrangement joins TRBV7-2 to TRBJ1-4; 8 bases match TRBD1. The CDR3 is 15 residues long. Per the germline V gene, CDR1 is SGHTA and CDR2 is FQGNSA. V was pared by 3 bases and J by 8 bases, with 8 bases of the junction left unmatched. The CDR3 coding sequence is TGTGCCAGCAGCTTCCAGGGGGCATTTGGGGAAAAACTGTTTTTT. Its protein is CASSFQGAFGEKLFF. Full variable domain (outside the CDR3, taken from reference TRBV7-2 and TRBJ1-4): GAGVSQSPSNKVTEKGKDVELRCDPISGHTALYWYRQSLGQGLEFLIYFQGNSAPDKSGLPSDRFSAERTGGSVSTLTIQRTQQEDSAVYLCASSFQGAFGEKLFFGSGTQLSVL.

This chain joins TRBV4-3 and TRBJ1-6; the D is unclear. CDR1 and CDR2 from the germline V gene are LGHNA and YSLEER. Trimming left V 3 bases short and J 10 bases short, with 7 bases between. The CDR3 has 12 residues. CDR3 DNA: TGCGCCAGCAGCCATCCCGGGTCACCCCTCCACTTT. The encoded protein is CASSHPGSPLHF.